These 11 T cell receptor beta chains share one sample of origin, sequenced in a study of T cells in Graves' hyperthyroidism and ophthalmopathy. The investigators amplified TCR beta CDR3 regions from RNA transcripts. With the HTBI primer set, the TCR CDR3 went through a first round of RT-PCR. TCRdb reprocessed the multiplex PCR reads with MiXCR, giving one entry per CDR3 protein. The table records 530,000 or so distinct CDR3 sequences, approximately 44% of them present only once. Sequenced: peripheral blood or thyroid tissue (not recorded which). Receptor source: a woman younger than 30 with Graves' hyperthyroidism.

The chain links TRBV2 to TRBJ2-6; 10 nucleotides align to TRBD1. The CDR3 loop spans 16 amino acids. The junction had 1 base not matched to a gene; V was cut back by 4 bases and J by 1 base. CDR1 and CDR2 (germline): SNHLY, FYNNEI. In nucleotides, the CDR3 is TGTGCCAGCAGTGGGGACAGGGGATCTGGGGCCAACGTCCTGACTTTC. Protein: CASSGDRGSGANVLTF.

The chain couples TRBV2 to TRBJ2-7, with 8 positions matching TRBD1. The ends lost 4 bases at V and 7 bases at J; junction bases unmatched: 12. This CDR3 is built from 15 residues. Germline V gene lookup returns CDR1 SNHLY and CDR2 FYNNEI. The CDR3 nucleotides are TGTGCCAGCAGTGGTTCAACAGGGGGTTACAATGAGCAGTACTTC. Translating gives CASSGSTGGYNEQYF.

Concerning this clonotype: An end of the junction differs from the germline gene, which may be a read error. The rearrangement joins TRBV2 to TRBJ1-4; D is undetermined. The CDR3 length is 15 residues. Germline CDR1 and CDR2: SNHLY and FYNNEI. The CDR3 sequence: CASSGTSGWNERLFF. DNA of the CDR3: TGTGCCAGCAGTGGGACTAGCGGATGGAATGAAAGACTGTTTTTT.

This clonotype was detected ten times or more. This rearrangement joins TRBV12-3 or TRBV12-4 to TRBJ1-5; the D is unclear. The V and J ends lost 3 bases and 0 bases respectively, with 6 bases between them. There are 14 residues in the CDR3. CDR3 sequence reads: CASSFSVSNQPQHF. In DNA, the CDR3 is TGTGCCAGCAGTTTTTCGGTTAGCAATCAGCCCCAGCATTTT.

This clonotype turned up a few times. The chain joins TRBV5-1 to TRBJ1-1, with D possibly matching TRBD1 (6 bases). V was cut by 4 bases and J by 4 bases, with 14 bases left in between. The CDR3 totals 14 residues. Per germline, CDR1 SGHRS and CDR2 YFSETQ. The DNA for the CDR3 is TGCGCCAGCAGCCCTATGGGGGGCGTCACTGAAGCTTTCTTT. Protein product: CASSPMGGVTEAFF.

This clonotype was counted at least ten times. The rearrangement uses TRBV6-6 and TRBJ2-2; D tentatively fits TRBD1 or TRBD2 (5 bases each). Germline-derived CDR1 and CDR2 are MNHNY and SVGAGI (reference sequence). This CDR3 comprises 15 residues. Trimming left V 7 bases short and J 5 bases short, with 17 bases between. As DNA, the CDR3 is TGTGCCAGCACCCCCACCGGGACCACAACCGGGGAGCTGTTTTTT. This sequence encodes CASTPTGTTTGELFF.

This clonotype was found many times. The chain links TRBV20-1 to TRBJ1-1; D uncertain. Looked up from germline, CDR1 is DFQATT and CDR2 is SNEGSKA (reference sequence). This CDR3 comprises 14 residues. Trimming took 1 base from V and 1 from J, leaving 10 bases between them. CDR3 DNA sequence: TGCAGTGCTAGAGGATGGAGATCGAACACTGAAGCTTTCTTT. Encoded protein: CSARGWRSNTEAFF.

This sequence joins TRBV7-2 and TRBJ2-7; unclear D gene. The length of the CDR3 is 14 residues. Germline CDR1 is SGHTA and CDR2 is FQGNSA. Trimming removed 5 bases at V and 0 bases at J, with 11 bases between. CDR3 residues: CASSVEATSYEQYF. In DNA form, the CDR3 reads TGTGCCAGCAGCGTGGAAGCGACCTCCTACGAGCAGTACTTC.

This clonotype was counted at least ten times. The chain uses TRBV11-3 and TRBJ2-7; 9 bases map to TRBD2. This CDR3 contains 16 residues. Trimming cost V 5 bases and J 2 bases; bases outside gene matches: 10. Looked up from germline, CDR1 is SGHNT and CDR2 is YENEEA. The CDR3 here is CASSPRSGGTTYEQYF. The CDR3 coding sequence is TGTGCCAGCAGCCCCAGAAGCGGGGGGACAACCTACGAGCAGTACTTC. The full variable domain, with the rest looked up from reference TRBV11-3 and TRBJ2-7, is EAGVVQSPRYKIIEKKQPVAFWCNPISGHNTLYWYLQNLGQGPELLIRYENEEAVDDSQLPKDRFSAERLKGVDSTLKIQPAELGDSAVYLCASSPRSGGTTYEQYFGPGTRLTVT.

With respect to this clonotype: As the CDR3 is not closed by the conserved phenylalanine or tryptophan, this likely results from a read error. No DNA is shown, since the ends of the CDR3 on it are uncertain; the CDR3 is the one TCRdb lists. The chain is built from TRBV20-1 and TRBJ2-2; no DNA check was done on the table's D call, TRBD2. Germline lookup yields CDR1 DFQATT and CDR2 SNEGSKA (reference sequence). The CDR3 has 9 residues if both end residues are counted. The CDR3 reads CSARSAGAG.

J is TRBJ1-1 and V is TRBV20-1, with D tentatively TRBD1 (5 bases). The CDR3 is made up of 15 amino acids. Germline V CDR1 and CDR2: DFQATT, SNEGSKA (reference sequence). V was trimmed by 3 bases and J by 1 base, leaving 15 bases between them. CDR3 nucleotide sequence: TGCAGTGCTAGCGGAGCGGGGGGTTCGAACACTGAAGCTTTCTTT. Its protein product is CSASGAGGSNTEAFF.